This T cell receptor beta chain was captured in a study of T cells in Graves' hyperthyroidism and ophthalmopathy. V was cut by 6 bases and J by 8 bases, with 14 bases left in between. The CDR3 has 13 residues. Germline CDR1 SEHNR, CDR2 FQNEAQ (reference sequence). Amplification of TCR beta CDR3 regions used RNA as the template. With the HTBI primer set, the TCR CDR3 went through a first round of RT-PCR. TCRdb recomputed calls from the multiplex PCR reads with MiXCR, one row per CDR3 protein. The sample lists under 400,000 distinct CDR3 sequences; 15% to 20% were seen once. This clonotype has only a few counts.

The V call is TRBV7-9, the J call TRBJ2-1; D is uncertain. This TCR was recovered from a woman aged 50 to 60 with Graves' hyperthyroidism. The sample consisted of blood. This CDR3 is CASSPPPAHEQFF. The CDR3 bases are TGTGCCAGCAGTCCCCCTCCCGCACATGAGCAGTTCTTC.